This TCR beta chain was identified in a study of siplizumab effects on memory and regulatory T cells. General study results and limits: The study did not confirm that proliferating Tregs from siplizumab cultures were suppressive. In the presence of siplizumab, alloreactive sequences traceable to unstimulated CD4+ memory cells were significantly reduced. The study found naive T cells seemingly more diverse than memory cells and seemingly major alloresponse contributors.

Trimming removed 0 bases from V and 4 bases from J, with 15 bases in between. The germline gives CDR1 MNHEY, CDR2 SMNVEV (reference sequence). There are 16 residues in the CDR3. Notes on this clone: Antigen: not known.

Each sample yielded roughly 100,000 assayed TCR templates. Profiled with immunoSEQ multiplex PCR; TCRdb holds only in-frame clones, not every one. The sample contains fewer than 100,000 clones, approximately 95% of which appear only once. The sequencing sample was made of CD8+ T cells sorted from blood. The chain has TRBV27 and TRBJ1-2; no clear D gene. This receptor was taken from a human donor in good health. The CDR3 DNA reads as TGTGCCAGCAGTTTATCTTGGGGTAGTAAGAGCTATGGCTACACCTTC. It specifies CASSLSWGSKSYGYTF.